Sequencing of this TCR beta chain was carried out in a study of beta chain features in type 1 diabetes. One heparinised draw of blood, averaging roughly 120 mL, came from each donor. Overall study results and limits: Junctions at VDJ sites from type 1 diabetes patients had fewer insertions and more deletions.

Reverse transcribing all isolated RNA meant expressed TCRB transcripts were sequenced. Generated by immunoSEQ multiplex PCR, the TCRdb table keeps only in-frame clones and is missing some. The table includes roughly 370,000 clones, roughly 14% detected once. V lost 3 bases, J lost 2 bases, and 1 base stayed unmatched. The CDR3 length is 14 residues. CDR1 MNHNY and CDR2 SVGAGI come from the germline V gene (reference sequence). With regard to this clone: The target antigen is unknown.

The V gene is TRBV6-6, the J gene TRBJ1-5, with 7 bases fitting TRBD1. This clonotype originated in a man younger than 40 in good health. Sequences were obtained from naive CD4+ T cells from blood. CDR3 residues: CASSYGTGNQPQHF. The DNA of the CDR3 is TGTGCCAGCAGTTATGGGACAGGCAATCAGCCCCAGCATTTT.